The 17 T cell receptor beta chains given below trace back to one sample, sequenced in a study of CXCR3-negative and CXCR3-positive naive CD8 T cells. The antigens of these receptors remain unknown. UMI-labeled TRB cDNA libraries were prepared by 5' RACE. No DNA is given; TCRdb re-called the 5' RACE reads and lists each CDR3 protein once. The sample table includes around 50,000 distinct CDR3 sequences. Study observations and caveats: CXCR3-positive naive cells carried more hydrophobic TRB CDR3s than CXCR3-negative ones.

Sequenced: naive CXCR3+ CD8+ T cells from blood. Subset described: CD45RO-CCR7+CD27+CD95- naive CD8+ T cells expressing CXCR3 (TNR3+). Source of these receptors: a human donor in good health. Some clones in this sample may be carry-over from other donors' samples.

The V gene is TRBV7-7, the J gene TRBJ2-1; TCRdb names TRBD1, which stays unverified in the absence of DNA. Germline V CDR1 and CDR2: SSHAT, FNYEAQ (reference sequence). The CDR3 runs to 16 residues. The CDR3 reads CASSLGTGSSYNEQFF.

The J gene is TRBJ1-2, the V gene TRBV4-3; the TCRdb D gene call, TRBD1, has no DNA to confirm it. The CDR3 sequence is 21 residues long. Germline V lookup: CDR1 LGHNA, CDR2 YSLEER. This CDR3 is CASNQDRQGQRISSHLYGYTF.

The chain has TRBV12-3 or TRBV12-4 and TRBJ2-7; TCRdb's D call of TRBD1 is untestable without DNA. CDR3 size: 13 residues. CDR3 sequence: CASSTGHSYEQYF.

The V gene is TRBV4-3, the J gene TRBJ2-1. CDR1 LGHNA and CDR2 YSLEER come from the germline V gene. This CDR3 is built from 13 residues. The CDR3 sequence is CASSPRSYNEQFF.

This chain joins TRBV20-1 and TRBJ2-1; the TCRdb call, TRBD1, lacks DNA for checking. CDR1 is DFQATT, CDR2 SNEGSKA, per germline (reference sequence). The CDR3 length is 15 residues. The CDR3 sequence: CSASLDRVSYNEQFF.

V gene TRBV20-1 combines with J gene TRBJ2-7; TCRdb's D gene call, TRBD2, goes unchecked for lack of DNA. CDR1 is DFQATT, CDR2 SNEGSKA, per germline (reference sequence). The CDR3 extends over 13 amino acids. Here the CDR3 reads CSARTYYNYEQYF.

The CDR3 protein is CSVEDGGRESYEQYF. This rearrangement joins TRBV29-1 to TRBJ2-7; TCRdb picks TRBD1, but there is no DNA to check that call. Germline CDR1 SQVTM, CDR2 ANQGSEA. The CDR3 loop spans 15 amino acids.

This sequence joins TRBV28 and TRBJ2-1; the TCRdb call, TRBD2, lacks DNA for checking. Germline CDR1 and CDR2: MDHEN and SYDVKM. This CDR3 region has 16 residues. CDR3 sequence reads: CASSFRSGGVYNEQFF. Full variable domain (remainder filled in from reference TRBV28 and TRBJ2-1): DVKVTQSSRYLVKRTGEKVFLECVQDMDHENMFWYRQDPGLGLRLIYFSYDVKMKEKGDIPEGYSVSREKKERFSLILESASTNQTSMYLCASSFRSGGVYNEQFFGPGTRLTVL.

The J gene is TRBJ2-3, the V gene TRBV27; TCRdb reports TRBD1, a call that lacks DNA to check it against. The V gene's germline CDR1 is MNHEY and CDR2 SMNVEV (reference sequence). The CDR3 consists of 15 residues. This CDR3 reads CASSSWTGGADTQYF.

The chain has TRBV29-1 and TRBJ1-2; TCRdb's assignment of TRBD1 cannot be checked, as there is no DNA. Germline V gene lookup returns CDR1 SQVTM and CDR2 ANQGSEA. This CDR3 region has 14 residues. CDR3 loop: CSVEEWTGEGGYTF.

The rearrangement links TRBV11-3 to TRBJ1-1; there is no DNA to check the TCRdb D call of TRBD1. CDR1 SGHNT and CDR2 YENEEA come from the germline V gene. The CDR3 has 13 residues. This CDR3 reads CASSFGGNTEAFF.

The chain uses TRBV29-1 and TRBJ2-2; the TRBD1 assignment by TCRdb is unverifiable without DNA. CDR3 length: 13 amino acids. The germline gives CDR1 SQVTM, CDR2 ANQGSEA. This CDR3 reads CSVEQGEPGELFF.

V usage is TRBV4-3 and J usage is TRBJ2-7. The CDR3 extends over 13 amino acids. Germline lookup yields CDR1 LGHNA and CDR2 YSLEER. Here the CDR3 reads CASSQVGFSEQYF.

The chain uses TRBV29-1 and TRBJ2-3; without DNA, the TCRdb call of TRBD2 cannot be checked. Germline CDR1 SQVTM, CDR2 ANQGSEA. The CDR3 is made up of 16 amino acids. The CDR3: CSVPRTSGGPTDTQYF.

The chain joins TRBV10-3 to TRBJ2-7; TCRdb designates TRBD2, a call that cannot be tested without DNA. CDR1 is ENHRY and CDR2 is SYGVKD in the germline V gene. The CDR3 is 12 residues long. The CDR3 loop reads CATNWESYEQYF.

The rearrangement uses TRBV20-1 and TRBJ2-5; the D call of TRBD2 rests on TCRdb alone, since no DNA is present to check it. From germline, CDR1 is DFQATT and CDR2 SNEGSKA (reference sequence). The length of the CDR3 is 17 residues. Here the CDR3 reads CSALDQLSGGFQETQYF.

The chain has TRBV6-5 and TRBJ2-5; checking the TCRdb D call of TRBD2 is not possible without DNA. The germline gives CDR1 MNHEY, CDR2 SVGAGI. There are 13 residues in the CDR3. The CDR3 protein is CASSYLAGETQYF.